These 24 T cell receptor beta chains share one sample of origin, sequenced in a study of blood T cells in healthy people across ages. A J-beta primer mix and a sample-barcoded 5' primer were used in a second PCR of about 6 to 12 cycles. From the 5' RACE reads, TCRdb called clonotypes with MiXCR, one entry per CDR3 protein. Found here are around 940,000 distinct CDR3 sequences, roughly half of them singletons; the top ten hold roughly 23%. Sequenced: blood. Receptors were obtained from a woman aged 55-70 years in good health.

This rearrangement joins TRBV20-1 to TRBJ2-1, with D possibly TRBD2 on 5 matching bases. Germline loops: CDR1 DFQATT, CDR2 SNEGSKA (reference sequence). The V end lost 3 bases, the J end lost 6 bases, and 15 bases lay between the germline ends. CDR3 length: 14 residues. CDR3 coding DNA: TGCAGTGCTAGCCGGGATCCCGCTCGCAATGAGCAGTTCTTC. Translation gives CSASRDPARNEQFF.

V gene TRBV10-3 combines with J gene TRBJ2-5; the D gene is possibly TRBD1 (5 bases). The DNA end favors TRBJ2-7, so the J call may be wrong. The CDR3 runs 12 residues. Germline V gives CDR1 ENHRY, CDR2 SYGVKD. The CDR3 spells CAISDDSDEQYF. The CDR3 DNA reads TGTGCCATCAGTGACGACAGTGACGAGCAGTACTTC.

The rearrangement links TRBV4-2 to TRBJ1-4; D gene uncertain. The germline V and J ends were trimmed by 1 base and 2 bases, with 8 bases remaining between them. This CDR3 comprises 15 residues. From germline, CDR1 is LGHNA and CDR2 YNFKEQ. CDR3 DNA sequence: TGTGCCAGCAGCCAAGGGATGCGGACTAATGAAAAACTGTTTTTT. It encodes CASSQGMRTNEKLFF.

This chain uses TRBV4-1 with TRBJ2-4; D possibly uses TRBD1 or TRBD2 (5 bases each). The J call may be faulty, since TRBJ2-7 better matches the DNA end. This CDR3 contains 15 residues. Germline CDR1 is MGHRA and CDR2 is YSYEKL. CDR3 DNA sequence: TGCGCCAGCAGCCAAGTGGGGGTAGGGTCCGACGAGCAGTACTTC. It codes for CASSQVGVGSDEQYF.

This sequence joins TRBV28 and TRBJ2-3; 10 nucleotides match TRBD1. The CDR3 consists of 16 residues. Per germline, CDR1 MDHEN and CDR2 SYDVKM. With V trimmed by 7 bases and J by 3 bases, 10 bases remained unmatched. The CDR3 protein is CASKGTGAKGTDTQYF. For the CDR3, the DNA is TGTGCCAGCAAGGGGACAGGGGCAAAAGGGACAGATACGCAGTATTTT.

This clonotype appeared a few times. The J gene is TRBJ1-2, the V gene TRBV20-1; TRBD1 matches 12 bases. In germline, CDR1 is DFQATT, CDR2 SNEGSKA (reference sequence). The CDR3 has 14 residues. As DNA, the CDR3 is TGCACTCCCTTAGGGACAGGGGGCTTCTATGGCTACACCTTC. Its translation: CTPLGTGGFYGYTF.

This clonotype was detected ten times or more. The chain is built from TRBV12-3 or TRBV12-4 and TRBJ2-7; D is unclear. V dropped 7 bases and J dropped 0 bases, with 10 bases sitting between them. This CDR3 has 13 amino acids. The CDR3 spells CASKVSGSYEQYF. The CDR3 nucleotides are TGTGCCAGCAAAGTCTCGGGCTCCTACGAGCAGTACTTC.

This clonotype showed up just a few times. The genes are TRBV10-3 and TRBJ2-3, with a possible D match to TRBD1 (7 bases). The CDR3 extends over 16 amino acids. Deletions cut 5 bases from V and 6 bases from J, with 21 bases between. Germline values: CDR1 ENHRY, CDR2 SYGVKD. CDR3 sequence: CAISTTGDPGGDTQYF. The DNA of the CDR3 is TGTGCCATCAGTACTACAGGGGACCCTGGGGGGGATACGCAGTATTTT.

The chain joins TRBV4-1 to TRBJ2-1; D unresolved. This CDR3 contains 13 residues. Germline lookup yields CDR1 MGHRA and CDR2 YSYEKL. Between the trimmed V and J ends, which lost 4 bases and 13 bases, there was a span of 17 bases. The CDR3 region is CASSRGRQETQFF. CDR3 coding DNA: TGCGCCAGCAGCCGCGGACGTCAAGAGACCCAGTTCTTC.

This clonotype has a handful of counts. The chain couples TRBV5-1 to TRBJ1-2, with D perhaps TRBD1 (5 bases). V lost 4 bases and J lost 5, with 9 bases in between. The CDR3 has 12 residues. CDR1 and CDR2 (germline): SGHRS, YFSETQ. Here the CDR3 reads CASSVDSYGYTF. The CDR3 region has the DNA TGCGCCAGCAGCGTCGACAGTTATGGCTACACCTTC. Variable domain in full (rest from reference TRBV5-1 and TRBJ1-2): KAGVTQTPRYLIKTRGQQVTLSCSPISGHRSVSWYQQTPGQGLQFLFEYFSETQRNKGNFPGRFSGRQFSNSRSEMNVSTLELGDSALYLCASSVDSYGYTFGSGTRLTVV.

CDR3 nucleotides: TGTGCCAGCAGTCGAGACAGGGCAGAGACCCAGTTCTTC. This sequence encodes CASSRDRAETQFF. The chain carries TRBV7-3 and TRBJ2-1, with TRBD1 matching 7 bases. CDR1 is SGHTA and CDR2 is FQGTGA in the germline V gene. The CDR3 is made up of 13 amino acids. V gave up 6 bases and J gave up 13 bases; unmatched junction bases: 12.

This clonotype was seen only a few times. The chain carries TRBV14 and TRBJ2-3, with D perhaps TRBD1 or TRBD2 (5 bases each). The CDR3 has 17 amino acids. V shed 5 bases and J shed 6 bases, with 24 bases lying between them. CDR1 is SGHDN and CDR2 is FVKESK in the germline V gene. The CDR3 here is CASSSRSGDLRRDTQYF. In DNA, the CDR3 is TGTGCCAGCAGCTCAAGATCTGGGGACCTCCGTAGGGATACGCAGTATTTT.

The chain recombines TRBV7-9 with TRBJ2-7; D not certain. V shed 8 bases and J shed 7 bases, with 21 bases lying between them. The CDR3 is 14 amino acids. The germline V gene has CDR1 SEHNR and CDR2 FQNEAQ (reference sequence). CDR3 loop: CASDLTLVHNEQYF. The CDR3 nucleotides read TGTGCCAGCGACCTTACTCTGGTCCACAATGAGCAGTACTTC.

This clonotype showed up just a few times. The chain recombines TRBV11-2 with TRBJ2-7; 8 bases align to TRBD2. CDR1 SGHAT and CDR2 FQNNGV come from the germline V gene. This CDR3 is 14 amino acids long. V dropped 7 bases and J dropped 2; count of bases not matched to a gene: 7. The CDR3 region is CASTVAGRAYEQYF. As DNA, the CDR3 is TGTGCCAGCACTGTGGCCGGGAGGGCCTACGAGCAGTACTTC.

J is TRBJ1-5 and V is TRBV20-1; no definite D call. The V end was cut by 0 bases, the J end by 8 bases, with 14 bases between. Per the germline V gene, CDR1 is DFQATT and CDR2 is SNEGSKA (reference sequence). This CDR3 has 14 amino acids. The CDR3 coding sequence is TGCAGTGCTAGAGAGCACCAGGTCGAAGAGCCCCAGCATTTT. Translated, it gives CSAREHQVEEPQHF.

This clonotype has a handful of counts. The J gene is TRBJ2-1, the V gene TRBV7-2, with a weak D call TRBD1 (6 bases). This CDR3 region has 15 residues. Germline V gene data show CDR1 as SGHTA and CDR2 as FQGNSA. Trimming pared 1 base from V and 4 bases from J, leaving 11 bases between. In nucleotides, the CDR3 is TGTGCCAGCAGCTTAGGTTACAGGGCTTACAATGAGCAGTTCTTC. Translating it yields CASSLGYRAYNEQFF.

The V call is TRBV7-6, the J call TRBJ2-3; 10 bases fit TRBD2. CDR1 is SGHVS, CDR2 FNYEAQ, per germline. The CDR3 runs to 17 residues. V shed 1 base and J 2 bases; nucleotides not matched to a gene: 6. The CDR3 is CASSLGASGRPTDTQYF. CDR3 in DNA: TGTGCCAGCAGCTTAGGAGCTAGCGGGAGACCCACAGATACGCAGTATTTT.

Only a few counts were recorded for this clonotype. The V call is TRBV28, the J call TRBJ2-3; D remains unclear. Germline V gene sequence: CDR1 MDHEN, CDR2 SYDVKM. Trimming left V 8 bases short and J 2 bases short, with 8 bases between. The CDR3 consists of 12 residues. The CDR3 sequence is CASDGSTDTQYF. Written as DNA, the CDR3 is TGTGCCAGCGACGGGTCCACAGATACGCAGTATTTT.

The CDR3 coding sequence is TGTGCCACCAGTGTACAGGGGCGTAGCACAGATACGCAGTATTTT. It specifies CATSVQGRSTDTQYF. The V call is TRBV24-1, the J call TRBJ2-3; 7 nucleotides match TRBD1. The CDR3 runs 15 residues. Losses at the gene ends were 5 bases for V and 0 bases for J; bases not matched to a gene: 4. Germline values: CDR1 KGHDR, CDR2 SFDVKD.

This clonotype was observed a handful of times. The genes are TRBV27 and TRBJ2-1; possible D gene TRBD2, 6 bases. This CDR3 comprises 14 residues. V was cut by 4 bases and J by 6 bases, with 13 bases left in between. The germline V gene encodes CDR1 MNHEY and CDR2 SMNVEV (reference sequence). The CDR3 DNA sequence: TGTGCCAGCAGTTGGGGAGGCCCACCCAATGAGCAGTTCTTC. Translation: CASSWGGPPNEQFF.

The chain is built from TRBV12-3 or TRBV12-4 and TRBJ2-7, with D possibly TRBD1 on 6 matching bases. Trimming left V 6 bases short and J 0 bases short, with 18 bases between. This CDR3 comprises 16 residues. CDR3 protein: CASSQGTSVGSYEQYF. The CDR3 DNA reads TGTGCCAGCAGCCAGGGGACATCGGTGGGCTCCTACGAGCAGTACTTC.

V and J are TRBV14 and TRBJ2-7; no clear D gene. Trimming shortened V by 5 bases and J by 6 bases, and 11 bases separated the two germline ends. The CDR3 totals 12 residues. CDR1 and CDR2 from the germline V gene are SGHDN and FVKESK. The DNA of the CDR3 is TGTGCCAGCAGCACCCAAGTTTCCGAGCAGTACTTC. It yields the protein CASSTQVSEQYF.

This chain links TRBV18 with TRBJ2-3; TRBD2 matches at 12 bases. Germline loops: CDR1 KGHSH, CDR2 LQKENI. The CDR3 is 16 residues long. Losses at the gene ends were 4 bases for V and 4 bases for J; bases not matched to a gene: 6. CDR3 region: CASSQELAGGADTQYF. The DNA for the CDR3 is TGTGCCAGCTCACAAGAACTAGCGGGAGGAGCAGATACGCAGTATTTT.

This chain joins TRBV28 and TRBJ1-6, with a tentative D call TRBD1 (5 bases). The CDR3 is made up of 12 amino acids. CDR1 MDHEN and CDR2 SYDVKM come from the germline V gene. V shed 7 bases and J shed 8 bases, with 9 bases lying between them. The CDR3 sequence: CASNRQHSPLHF. As DNA, the CDR3 is TGTGCCAGCAATCGACAGCATTCACCCCTCCACTTT.